The sequence of this T cell receptor (beta chain) was determined in a study of Graves' ophthalmopathy and Graves' hyperthyroidism. This CDR3 has 16 amino acids. Trimming took off 5 bases at V and 1 base at J, with 15 bases between the two ends. Germline V lookup: CDR1 MNHEY, CDR2 SVGAGI. Amplification targeted the TCR beta CDR3 regions, with RNA transcripts as the source material. Second-round multiplex PCR came after a first-round RT-PCR that employed HTBI primers. TCRdb recomputed calls from the multiplex PCR reads with MiXCR, one row per CDR3 protein. The data contain about 550,000 distinct CDR3 sequences, about 35% of them seen just once; the ten biggest clones take up 3.5% to 4.5%.

The chain carries TRBV6-5 and TRBJ1-5; D is uncertain. This clonotype was obtained from an adult man with Graves' hyperthyroidism. Sequenced material: peripheral blood or thyroid tissue (not recorded which). The CDR3 DNA reads as TGTGCCAGCAGTGAGTCGGCAGCCGGGAGCAATCAGCCCCAGCATTTT. This gives the protein CASSESAAGSNQPQHF.